Ten or more counts support the clone carrying this T cell receptor (beta chain). Its target is not known. Trimming left V 5 bases short and J 7 bases short, with 17 bases between. Germline V gene sequence: CDR1 SGHVS, CDR2 FQNEAQ. The CDR3 runs 14 residues. The data belong to a study of read filtering for tumor transcriptome and immune sequencing. Turning to the study itself: Per sample, TCR-region reads ranged about 3.5 to 11 million by IR-seq, about 75 to 1273 by RNA-seq. General study findings and limits: The CD138-negative fraction was mixed bone marrow immune cells, not pure T cells. Roughly four fifths of IR-seq clonotypes had one read, totaling around 3.4% of reads; RNA-seq: approximately 75% and 45%.

Molecular barcoded adaptors covering alpha/delta and beta/gamma chains were used on roughly 400 ng RNA. Using its own MiXCR run on the reads, TCRdb lists one record per CDR3 protein. This sample has about 130,000 distinct CDR3 sequences; around 13% occur once, and the top ten carry approximately 9.9%. The sequence derives from a donor at least 40 years old with multiple myeloma. Material for sequencing was a population of CD138-negative cells sorted from bone marrow. The V and J genes are TRBV7-8 and TRBJ1-1, with D uncertain. This CDR3 reads CASSARRYGDEAFF. For the CDR3, the DNA is TGTGCCAGCAGCGCACGGAGGTACGGTGATGAAGCTTTCTTT.